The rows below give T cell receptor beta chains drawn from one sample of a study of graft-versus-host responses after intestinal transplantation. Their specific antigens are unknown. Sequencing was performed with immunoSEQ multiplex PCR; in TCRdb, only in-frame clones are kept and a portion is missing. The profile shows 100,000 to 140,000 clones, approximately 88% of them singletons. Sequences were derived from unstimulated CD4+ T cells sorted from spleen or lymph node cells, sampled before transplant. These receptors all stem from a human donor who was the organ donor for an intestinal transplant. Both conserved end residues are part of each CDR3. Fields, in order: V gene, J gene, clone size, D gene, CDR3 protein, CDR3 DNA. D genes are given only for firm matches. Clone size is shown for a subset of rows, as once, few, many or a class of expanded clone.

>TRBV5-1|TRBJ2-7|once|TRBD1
CASNRWDRGSYEQYF
TGCGCCAGCAATCGCTGGGACAGGGGTTCCTACGAGCAGTACTTC
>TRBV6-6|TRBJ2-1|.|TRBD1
CASSWDRTGNEQFF
TGTGCCAGCAGTTGGGACCGGACAGGCAATGAGCAGTTCTTC
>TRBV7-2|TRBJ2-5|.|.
CASSLVQATSETQYF
TGTGCCAGCAGCTTAGTCCAGGCAACGTCAGAGACCCAGTACTTC
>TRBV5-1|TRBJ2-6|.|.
CASSLRGGGGANVLTF
TGCGCCAGCAGCTTGAGAGGGGGAGGTGGGGCCAACGTCCTGACTTTC
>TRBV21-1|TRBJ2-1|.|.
CASSKGGEQFF
TGTGCCAGCAGCAAAGGCGGGGAGCAGTTCTTC
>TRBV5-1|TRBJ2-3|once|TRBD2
CASSLILRGAPDTQYF
TGCGCCAGCAGCTTGATTCTGCGGGGGGCCCCAGATACGCAGTATTTT
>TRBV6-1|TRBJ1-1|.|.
CASEYPVMNTEAFF
TGTGCCAGCGAATATCCAGTTATGAACACTGAAGCTTTCTTT
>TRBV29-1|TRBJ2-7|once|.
CSVRDLGEQYF
TGCAGCGTGAGGGACTTAGGCGAGCAGTACTTC
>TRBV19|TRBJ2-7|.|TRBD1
CASSSQGARIDEQYF
TGTGCCAGTAGTTCACAGGGGGCGCGAATCGACGAGCAGTACTTC
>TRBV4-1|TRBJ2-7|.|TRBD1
CASSQRTGAYEQYF
TGCGCCAGCAGCCAACGGACAGGGGCCTACGAGCAGTACTTC
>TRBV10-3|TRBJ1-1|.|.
CAISEDGSNTEAFF
TGTGCCATCAGTGAGGACGGAAGCAACACTGAAGCTTTCTTT
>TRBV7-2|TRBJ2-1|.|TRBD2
CASSFGGSGGYNEQFF
TGTGCCAGCAGCTTCGGAGGGAGCGGGGGCTACAATGAGCAGTTCTTC
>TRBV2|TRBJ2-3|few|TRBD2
CASSEGLAGGLGTQYF
TGTGCCAGCAGTGAAGGGCTAGCGGGGGGCCTTGGTACGCAGTATTTT
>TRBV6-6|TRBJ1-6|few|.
CASTDRGASSPLHF
TGTGCCAGCACCGACCGGGGGGCTAGTTCACCCCTCCACTTT
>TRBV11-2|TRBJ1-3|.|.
CASSWRVQISGNTIYF
TGTGCCAGCAGCTGGAGGGTACAGATCTCTGGAAACACCATATATTTT
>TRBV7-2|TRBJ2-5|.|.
CASSLYLETQYF
TGTGCCAGCAGCCTATACTTAGAGACCCAGTACTTC
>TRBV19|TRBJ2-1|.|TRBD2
CASSISAGPSFF
TGTGCCAGTAGTATCTCAGCGGGGCCTTCGTTCTTC
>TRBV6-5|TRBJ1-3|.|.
CASSLSQVSGNTIYF
TGTGCCAGCAGTTTATCACAGGTCTCTGGAAACACCATATATTTT
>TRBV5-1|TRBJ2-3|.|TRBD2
CASSLRAGTDTQYF
TGCGCCAGCAGCTTGAGAGCGGGAACAGATACGCAGTATTTT
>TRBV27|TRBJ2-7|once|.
CASSSPQLYEQYF
TGTGCCAGCAGTTCCCCGCAGTTATACGAGCAGTACTTC
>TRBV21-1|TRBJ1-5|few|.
CASSRGQLGVDSNQPQHF
TGTGCCAGCAGCCGCGGGCAGCTTGGGGTGGATAGCAATCAGCCCCAGCATTTT
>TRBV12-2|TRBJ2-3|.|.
CASRLSPGLAGGTQYF
TGTGCAAGTCGCTTATCTCCGGGACTAGCGGGAGGTACGCAGTATTTT